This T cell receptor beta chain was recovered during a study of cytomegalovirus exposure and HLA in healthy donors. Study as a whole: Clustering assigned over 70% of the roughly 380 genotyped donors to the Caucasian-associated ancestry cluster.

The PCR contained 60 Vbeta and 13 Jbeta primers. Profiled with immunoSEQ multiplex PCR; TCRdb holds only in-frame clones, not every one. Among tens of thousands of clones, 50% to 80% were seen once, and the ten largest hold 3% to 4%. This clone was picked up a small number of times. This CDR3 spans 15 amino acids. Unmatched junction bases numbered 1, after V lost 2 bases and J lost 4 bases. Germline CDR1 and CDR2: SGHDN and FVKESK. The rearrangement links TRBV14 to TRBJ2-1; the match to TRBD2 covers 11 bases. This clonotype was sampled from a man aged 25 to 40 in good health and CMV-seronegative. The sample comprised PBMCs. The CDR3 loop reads CASSQIAGGYNEQFF. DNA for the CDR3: TGTGCCAGCAGCCAAATAGCGGGGGGGTACAATGAGCAGTTCTTC. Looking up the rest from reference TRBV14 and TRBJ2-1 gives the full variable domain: EAGVTQFPSHSVIEKGQTVTLRCDPISGHDNLYWYRRVMGKEIKFLLHFVKESKQDESGMPNNRFLAERTGGTYSTLKVQPAELEDSGVYFCASSQIAGGYNEQFFGPGTRLTVL.